These 9 T cell receptor beta chains were sequenced from one sample in a study of read filtering for tumor transcriptome and immune sequencing. From 300 to 450 ng of RNA, a library with molecular barcoded alpha/delta and beta/gamma adaptors was made. MiXCR was run by TCRdb on the reads, yielding one entry per CDR3 protein. Of over 45,000 distinct CDR3 sequences detected, roughly 19% appear once; the ten largest clones hold 17%. The specimen was a population of CD138-negative cells sorted from bone marrow. All receptors derive from a donor older than 35 with multiple myeloma.

This clonotype occurred many times. V usage is TRBV5-1 and J usage is TRBJ1-4; 11 nucleotides line up with TRBD1. From germline, CDR1 is SGHRS and CDR2 YFSETQ. J gave up 2 bases and V 4 bases, and 7 bases lay outside the gene matches. This CDR3 comprises 17 residues. The CDR3 DNA reads TGCGCCAGCAGCCCAACGGGACAGGGGGTCACTAATGAAAAACTGTTTTTT. It codes for CASSPTGQGVTNEKLFF.

The sample holds many counts of this clonotype. The chain is built from TRBV3-1 and TRBJ2-4, with 11 bases lining up with TRBD1. CDR1 and CDR2 (germline): LGHDT, YNNKEL (reference sequence). V shed 0 bases and J 5 bases; nucleotides not matched to a gene: 3. The CDR3 is made up of 16 amino acids. The CDR3, as DNA: TGTGCCAGCAGCCAAGATCCGGGACAGGGGGAAAACATTCAGTACTTC. It yields the protein CASSQDPGQGENIQYF.

Notes on this clonotype: Since a much larger clone is just one base distant, this may be a read error. The final CDR3 position lacks the conserved phenylalanine or tryptophan, pointing to a likely read error. V gene TRBV5-1 combines with J gene TRBJ1-2; D not certain. This CDR3 has 15 amino acids. V lost 4 bases, J lost 4 bases, and 17 bases lay in between. CDR1 SGHRS and CDR2 YFSETQ come from the germline V gene. The CDR3 is CASSTGRTDIYGYTS. The CDR3, as DNA: TGCGCCAGCAGCACGGGGAGGACCGACATCTATGGCTACACCTCC.

This clonotype was seen repeatedly, ten times or more. The V call is TRBV27, the J call TRBJ2-3, with 8 bases fitting TRBD1. The CDR3 totals 15 residues. CDR1 MNHEY and CDR2 SMNVEV come from the germline V gene (reference sequence). With 5 bases clipped from V and 3 bases from J, the junction kept 7 bases outside the gene matches. DNA of the CDR3: TGTGCCAGCAGTAAAGTAGGACAGGGAACAGATACGCAGTATTTT. This codes for CASSKVGQGTDTQYF.

In nucleotides, the CDR3 is TGCAGCGTCGTATGGACAGGGAGAATGAGCACTGAAGCTTTCTTT. It translates to CSVVWTGRMSTEAFF. V and J are TRBV29-1 and TRBJ1-1; TRBD1 matches 8 bases. The CDR3 covers 15 residues. J was trimmed by 4 bases and V by 6 bases; bases with no gene match: 13. Germline assignment: CDR1 SQVTM and CDR2 ANQGSEA.

This clonotype was seen repeatedly, ten times or more. The rearrangement links TRBV18 to TRBJ1-4; D is uncertain. Trimming stripped 3 bases from V and 8 bases from J, with 13 bases between. The CDR3 has 14 residues. CDR1 is KGHSH, CDR2 LQKENI, per germline. CDR3 sequence: CASSPPGSEEKLFF. The CDR3 bases are TGTGCCAGCTCACCCCCGGGATCCGAAGAAAAACTGTTTTTT.

This clonotype was found many times. The chain couples TRBV28 to TRBJ2-1, with 14 positions matching TRBD2. With 2 bases clipped from V and 2 bases from J, the junction kept 11 bases outside the gene matches. This CDR3 region has 20 residues. Germline CDR1 reads MDHEN; CDR2 reads SYDVKM. CDR3 in amino acids: CASSLGAQGLAGVTYNEQFF. CDR3 nucleotide sequence: TGTGCCAGCAGTTTAGGGGCGCAGGGACTAGCGGGAGTCACCTACAATGAGCAGTTCTTC. The whole variable domain, remainder taken from reference TRBV28 and TRBJ2-1, is DVKVTQSSRYLVKRTGEKVFLECVQDMDHENMFWYRQDPGLGLRLIYFSYDVKMKEKGDIPEGYSVSREKKERFSLILESASTNQTSMYLCASSLGAQGLAGVTYNEQFFGPGTRLTVL.

This clonotype was counted many times. The chain links TRBV4-2 to TRBJ2-7; maybe TRBD1 (7 bases). CDR1 is LGHNA, CDR2 YNFKEQ, per germline. V was cut by 4 bases and J by 1 base, with 14 bases left in between. The CDR3 consists of 15 residues. CDR3 residues: CASSPRQGGSYEQYF. The DNA for the CDR3 is TGTGCCAGCAGCCCCCGGCAGGGGGGATCCTACGAGCAGTACTTC.

This clonotype has more than one count but fewer than ten. The chain employs TRBV9 and TRBJ2-2, with TRBD2 identical over 7 bases. The CDR3 has 17 residues. Looked up from germline, CDR1 is SGDLS and CDR2 is YYNGEE. V shed 0 bases and J 2 bases; nucleotides not matched to a gene: 7. DNA of the CDR3: TGTGCCAGCAGCGTAGCCCAGAGGGGACTAAACACCGGGGAGCTGTTTTTT. This gives the protein CASSVAQRGLNTGELFF.